These T cell receptor beta chains were read from a single sample in a study of T cell repertoires in cytomegalovirus infection. TCRdb recomputed calls from the reads with MiXCR, one row per CDR3 protein. The sample lists some 900,000 distinct CDR3 sequences, around a third occurring once. These receptors are not linked to any known antigen. This specimen was cultured CD8+ T cells from PBMCs, taken from culture after CMV antigen stimulation. The receptor source for this set is a human donor in good health (CMV status not recorded). Some clones in this sample may be carry-over from other donors' samples. CDR3s include the opening cysteine and the closing phenylalanine or tryptophan. D genes are given only for firm matches. The size field is filled for only some rows; it gives once, few, many or a size class.

V	J	D	size	CDR3	DNA
TRBV7-6	TRBJ2-1	.	many	CASSLGTATYNEQFF	TGTGCCAGCAGCTTAGGGACAGCAACTTACAATGAGCAGTTCTTC
TRBV4-1	TRBJ2-1	TRBD2	.	CASSQDQAGGMYEQFF	TGCGCCAGCAGCCAAGATCAAGCGGGGGGGATGTATGAGCAGTTCTTC
TRBV7-8	TRBJ2-5	TRBD1	many	CASSLAQGQGQETQYF	TGTGCCAGCAGCTTAGCGCAAGGACAGGGCCAAGAGACCCAGTACTTC
TRBV12-3/TRBV12-4	TRBJ2-3	TRBD2	few	CASSLQAGGTDTQYF	TGTGCCAGCAGTTTACAAGCGGGGGGCACAGATACGCAGTATTTT
TRBV28	TRBJ1-2	.	few	CASSWGDAFYGYTF	TGTGCCAGCAGTTGGGGGGATGCTTTCTATGGCTACACCTTC
TRBV27	TRBJ1-6	.	.	CASSPPASYNSPLHF	TGTGCCAGCAGTCCCCCCGCCTCCTATAATTCACCCCTCCACTTT
TRBV5-5	TRBJ1-5	.	.	CASSFWGRASNQPQHF	TGTGCCAGCAGCTTTTGGGGCAGAGCCAGCAATCAGCCCCAGCATTTT
TRBV27	TRBJ1-5	.	.	CASSLSRSNQPQHF	TGTGCCAGCAGTTTATCCCGTAGCAATCAGCCCCAGCATTTT
TRBV24-1	TRBJ2-3	.	.	CATSDQQGNADTQYF	TGTGCCACCAGTGATCAACAGGGTAATGCGGATACGCAGTATTTT
TRBV19	TRBJ2-5	.	.	CASSIAAGLETQYF	TGTGCCAGTAGTATAGCGGCGGGGTTGGAGACCCAGTACTTC
TRBV6-5	TRBJ2-1	TRBD2	few	CASSPPGGRPHNEQFF	TGTGCCAGCAGTCCCCCGGGAGGGAGGCCCCACAATGAGCAGTTCTTC
TRBV2	TRBJ2-1	.	many	CASRGSPINNEQFF	TGTGCCAGCCGGGGATCCCCCATTAACAATGAGCAGTTCTTC
TRBV15	TRBJ2-1	TRBD1	.	CATSSRTGPTRNEQFF	TGTGCCACCAGCTCCCGGACAGGGCCTACGAGGAATGAGCAGTTCTTC
TRBV15	TRBJ1-4	.	.	CATSPDSFTNEKLFF	TGTGCCACCAGCCCGGACAGTTTCACTAATGAAAAACTGTTTTTT
TRBV7-9	TRBJ1-4	.	many	CASSLDGSPNEKLFF	TGTGCCAGCAGCTTAGATGGGTCCCCTAATGAAAAACTGTTTTTT
TRBV25-1	TRBJ1-1	.	.	CASSDYGKSPRAEAFF	TGTGCCAGCAGTGATTACGGAAAATCCCCGAGGGCTGAAGCTTTCTTT
TRBV6-2/TRBV6-3	TRBJ2-1	.	.	CVSTLGGEQFF	TGTGTCAGCACCCTTGGGGGCGAGCAGTTCTTC
TRBV11-3	TRBJ2-5	.	.	CASSPGPRSETQYF	TGTGCCAGCAGCCCCGGGCCGAGGTCCGAGACCCAGTACTTC
TRBV4-3	TRBJ1-1	TRBD1	.	CASSQGQGELENTEAFF	TGCGCCAGCAGCCAAGGACAGGGAGAATTGGAGAACACTGAAGCTTTCTTT
TRBV27	TRBJ2-3	.	.	CASPFTDTQYF	TGTGCCAGCCCCTTCACAGATACGCAGTATTTT
TRBV2	TRBJ2-7	TRBD1	few	CASRGQSFYEQYF	TGTGCCAGCAGGGGACAGAGTTTCTACGAGCAGTACTTC
TRBV28	TRBJ2-5	.	few	CASSFRAAGRETQYF	TGTGCCAGCAGTTTCCGTGCGGCAGGGCGAGAGACCCAGTACTTC
TRBV6-6	TRBJ1-5	TRBD1	.	CASSYGDRGNQPQHF	TGTGCCAGCAGTTACGGGGACAGGGGAAATCAGCCCCAGCATTTT
TRBV7-2	TRBJ1-2	.	many	CASSLGIGAYGYTF	TGTGCCAGCAGCTTAGGGATAGGGGCTTATGGCTACACCTTC
TRBV7-9	TRBJ1-6	.	.	CASSFLRGGPLHF	TGTGCCAGCAGCTTTCTTCGTGGGGGACCCCTCCACTTT
TRBV5-6	TRBJ2-1	.	.	CASSLAEGGPYNEQFF	TGTGCCAGCAGCTTGGCCGAGGGGGGTCCCTACAATGAGCAGTTCTTC
TRBV7-6	TRBJ1-3	TRBD1	.	CASSPDRTRAGNTIYF	TGTGCCAGCAGCCCGGACAGGACCAGGGCTGGAAACACCATATATTTT
TRBV7-2	TRBJ2-3	TRBD1	many	CASSRRQGTTDTQYF	TGTGCCAGCAGCCGTCGACAGGGGACCACAGATACGCAGTATTTT
TRBV6-1	TRBJ2-3	.	few	CASSLRTVDRSTDTQYF	TGTGCCAGCAGTCTCCGGACAGTTGATAGGAGCACAGATACGCAGTATTTT
TRBV27	TRBJ2-2	.	many	CASSLTGGELFF	TGTGCCAGCAGCTTAACGGGCGGGGAGCTGTTTTTT
TRBV19	TRBJ2-1	.	.	CASSIAATYAYNEQFF	TGTGCCAGTAGTATAGCCGCTACCTATGCCTACAATGAGCAGTTCTTC
TRBV2	TRBJ1-4	.	few	CASSEADGSIRKLFF	TGTGCCAGCAGTGAAGCCGACGGATCCATCCGAAAACTGTTTTTT
TRBV29-1	TRBJ2-1	TRBD2	.	CSVQFRVEKGLAEQFF	TGCAGCGTCCAGTTCCGTGTGGAGAAAGGACTAGCAGAGCAGTTCTTC
TRBV6-5	TRBJ1-2	TRBD1	.	CASSYYQGGNYGYTF	TGTGCCAGCAGTTACTATCAGGGGGGCAACTATGGCTACACCTTC
TRBV7-9	TRBJ2-3	.	few	CASSPPKADTQYF	TGTGCCAGCAGTCCTCCAAAGGCAGATACGCAGTATTTT
TRBV7-6	TRBJ1-3	TRBD1	.	CASSFGTDSGNTIYF	TGTGCCAGCAGCTTTGGGACAGACTCTGGAAACACCATATATTTT
TRBV27	TRBJ2-1	TRBD1	few	CATGTGAYNEQFF	TGTGCCACCGGGACAGGTGCCTACAATGAGCAGTTCTTC
TRBV7-9	TRBJ2-7	TRBD1	.	CTSSLGPPGQNYEQYF	TGTACCAGCAGCTTAGGGCCACCGGGACAGAACTACGAGCAGTACTTC
TRBV13	TRBJ2-2	.	few	CASSPEGAHTGELFF	TGTGCCAGCAGCCCAGAAGGGGCCCACACCGGGGAGCTGTTTTTT
TRBV23-1	TRBJ2-7	.	.	CARTRHQPYEQYF	TGCGCCAGGACTCGACACCAACCCTACGAGCAGTACTTC
TRBV7-2	TRBJ1-1	.	.	CASMGPEAFF	TGTGCCAGCATGGGGCCTGAAGCTTTCTTT
TRBV4-3	TRBJ1-4	.	.	CASSQGNEDRYNEKPFF	TGCGCCAGCAGCCAAGGTAACGAGGACCGCTATAATGAAAAACCGTTTTTT
TRBV7-6	TRBJ2-2	TRBD2	many	CASSLAGGPTGELFF	TGTGCCAGCAGTTTAGCGGGGGGGCCCACCGGGGAGCTGTTTTTT
TRBV25-1	TRBJ2-5	.	once	CASKGVGVPETQYF	TGTGCCAGCAAGGGCGTCGGCGTCCCAGAGACCCAGTACTTC
TRBV6-6	TRBJ2-1	TRBD2	.	CASAWLAGSVNEQFF	TGTGCCAGCGCTTGGCTAGCGGGGTCGGTCAATGAGCAGTTCTTC
TRBV7-6	TRBJ1-1	.	few	CASSLGSGYLTEAFF	TGTGCCAGCAGCTTAGGTTCAGGGTATCTCACTGAAGCTTTCTTT
TRBV7-9	TRBJ2-2	.	few	CASSLASPGELFF	TGTGCCAGCAGCTTAGCATCACCCGGGGAGCTGTTTTTT
TRBV5-1	TRBJ2-7	.	.	CASSPLRDHEQYF	TGCGCCAGCAGCCCACTCCGGGACCACGAGCAGTACTTC
TRBV27	TRBJ1-6	TRBD1	many	CASSPQDRGWSPLHF	TGTGCCAGCAGCCCTCAGGACAGGGGTTGGTCACCCCTCCACTTT
TRBV7-2	TRBJ2-5	TRBD2	few	CASSPSGLGRETQYF	TGTGCCAGCAGCCCCTCGGGACTAGGGAGGGAGACCCAGTACTTC
TRBV29-1	TRBJ2-3	TRBD2	few	CSVEERGGRSDTQYF	TGCAGCGTTGAAGAACGCGGGGGGCGGTCAGATACGCAGTATTTT
TRBV12-3/TRBV12-4	TRBJ2-1	.	few	CASSELRGEQFF	TGTGCCAGCAGTGAACTGCGTGGTGAGCAGTTCTTC
TRBV7-8	TRBJ1-3	TRBD1	.	CASSHRGTGNTIYF	TGTGCCAGCAGCCACAGGGGAACTGGAAACACCATATATTTT